This TCR beta chain emerged from a study of blood T cell repertoires in COVID-19. Looking at the study overall: COVID-19 samples, acute and convalescent, were from the United States, Italy and Spain. Sources were T cells, B-cell-depleted T cells, or PBMCs; the material itself was cDNA or gDNA.

A Seattle source enrolled patients during active infection and followed them longitudinally. In the authors' methods: Amplification from reference gene primers served as the basis for estimated nucleated cell counts. Using immunoSEQ multiplex PCR, the repertoire was profiled, and TCRdb retains in-frame clones only, with some absent. V, J and clone size are those of that table, while D and trimming were read from the DNA. This table has 150,000 to 200,000 clones, more than 75% appearing once. CDR1 SGHNT and CDR2 YENEEA come from the germline V gene. The CDR3 contains 15 residues. Germline trimming cut 1 base from V and 3 bases from J; bases unmatched to any gene: 5.

Sequencing was done on a sample of peripheral blood. This TCR was sampled from a woman in her seventies with COVID-19, enrolled during active disease. The chain combines TRBV11-3 with TRBJ2-5, with 7 nucleotides matching TRBD1. The CDR3 sequence: CASSLGGTGEETQYF. Written as DNA, the CDR3 is TGTGCCAGCAGCTTAGGGGGAACAGGGGAAGAGACCCAGTACTTC.